This passage covers 5 T cell receptor beta chains from one sample sequenced in a study of blood T cell repertoires in COVID-19. Here immunoSEQ multiplex PCR was the method, and the copy in TCRdb shows in-frame clones only, minus some. The table records under 250,000 clones, 65% to 85% of them present only once. The sample comprised peripheral blood. These receptors were taken from a man aged 40-55 years with active or convalescent COVID-19.

This clone has only a few counts. The rearrangement links TRBV5-4 to TRBJ2-2; TRBD2 aligns across 7 bases. Trimming at V came to 0 bases and at J to 4 bases, leaving 9 bases not matched to a gene. CDR1 and CDR2 (germline): SGHNT, YYREEE (reference sequence). The CDR3 consists of 17 residues. The CDR3 bases are TGTGCCAGCAGCTTGGTGGCTGCCAGGACTAGCACCGGGGAGCTGTTTTTT. As protein: CASSLVAARTSTGELFF. Drawing the rest from reference TRBV5-4 and TRBJ2-2, the complete variable domain is ETGVTQSPTHLIKTRGQQVTLRCSSQSGHNTVSWYQQALGQGPQFIFQYYREEENGRGNFPPRFSGLQFPNYSSELNVNALELDDSALYLCASSLVAARTSTGELFFGEGSRLTVL.

The chain employs TRBV12-3 or TRBV12-4 and TRBJ1-5; maybe TRBD1 (6 bases). V lost 9 bases, J lost 1 base, and 10 bases lay in between. The CDR3 has 13 residues. The CDR3 sequence: CASVDRSNQPQHF. CDR3 bases: TGTGCCAGTGTCGACAGGAGCAATCAGCCCCAGCATTTT.

In this sample, this clone turned up a few times. The J gene is TRBJ2-7, the V gene TRBV6-5, with D hard to call. CDR1 is MNHEY, CDR2 SVGAGI, per germline. The CDR3 consists of 15 residues. The V gene lost 5 bases and the J gene lost 3 bases, with 17 bases spanning the gap. CDR3 sequence: CASSNDAGGIYEQYF. CDR3 bases: TGTGCCAGCAGTAACGACGCCGGCGGTATCTACGAGCAGTACTTC.

The chain employs TRBV3-1 (or the pseudogene TRBV3-2) and TRBJ1-1, with TRBD1 identical over 7 bases. With 0 bases clipped from V and 0 bases from J, the junction kept 7 bases outside the gene matches. The germline V gene encodes CDR1 LGHDT and CDR2 YNNKEL (reference sequence). CDR3 length equals 17 residues. The CDR3 bases are TGTGCCAGCAGCCAAGACCTACCGGGACAGATGAACACTGAAGCTTTCTTT. Its translation is CASSQDLPGQMNTEAFF.

The genes are TRBV3-1 (or the pseudogene TRBV3-2) and TRBJ2-7; TRBD2 matches at 11 bases. Germline V lookup: CDR1 LGHDT, CDR2 YNNKEL (reference sequence). There are 15 residues in the CDR3. Losses at the gene ends were 2 bases for V and 3 bases for J; bases not matched to a gene: 3. Written as DNA, the CDR3 is TGTGCCAGCAGCCAAATGCTAGCGGGGGGCTACGAGCAGTACTTC. Translated, it gives CASSQMLAGGYEQYF.